A single sample is the source of the 24 T cell receptor beta chains below, sequenced in a study of human T cells and chemical hapten exposure (dated by TCRdb to 2020 to 2023). Per the publication, the time point label means: patch test 1, 2 weeks after DPC sensitization. The treatment or condition label on this specimen signifies: therapeutic diphenylcyclopropenone sensitization with weekly scalp DPC. Library prep was done by RACE. Sequencing used a NextSeq 500. The raw public reads went through TCRdb reprocessing: fastp at Q25, MiXCR clone calling, in-frame beta chains kept. Each CDR3 protein appears once, grouped with its most common genes and DNA. This sample is represented by approximately 110,000 distinct CDR3 sequences; approximately 11% of them were singletons. Of the sample, around 3.5% falls within the top ten clones. The material sequenced was whole blood, taken in connection with sensitization to the hapten diphenylcyclopropenone (DPC). These receptors were obtained from a woman aged 40-49 years with alopecia areata. Some clones in this sample may be carry-over from other donors' samples.

This rearrangement joins TRBV18 to TRBJ2-5; D possibly corresponds to TRBD1 (5 bases). V lost 5 bases and J lost 1, with 8 bases in between. This CDR3 is built from 13 residues. CDR1 and CDR2 from the germline V gene are KGHSH and LQKENI. CDR3 sequence reads: CASSTGPQETQYF. CDR3 nucleotide sequence: TGTGCCAGCTCAACAGGACCCCAAGAGACCCAGTACTTC.

This sequence joins TRBV9 and TRBJ2-1; 9 nucleotides line up with TRBD1. Trimming at V came to 4 bases and at J to 0 bases, leaving 8 bases not matched to a gene. CDR3 length equals 17 residues. The germline CDR1 and CDR2 sequences are SGDLS and YYNGEE. The chain's CDR3 is CASSTDRGMSSYNEQFF. Written as DNA, the CDR3 is TGTGCCAGCAGCACTGACAGGGGGATGAGCTCCTACAATGAGCAGTTCTTC.

Notes on this clonotype: The junction departs from the called germline gene at one end, perhaps through a read error. The chain carries TRBV5-6 and TRBJ1-1; D call uncertain. This CDR3 is 16 amino acids long. Per germline, CDR1 SGHDT and CDR2 YYEEEE. CDR3 nucleotide sequence: TGTGCCAGCAGCTTCATATTGGAGCAGGTGAAAACTGAAGCTTTCTTT. Translation: CASSFILEQVKTEAFF. Supplemented by reference TRBV5-6 and TRBJ1-1, the full variable domain reads DAGVTQSPTHLIKTRGQQVTLRCSPKSGHDTVSWYQQALGQGPQFIFQYYEEEERQRGNFPDRFSGHQFPNYSSELNVNALLLGDSALYLCASSFILEQVKTEAFFGQGTRLTVV.

At least ten counts were recorded for this clonotype. The V gene is TRBV14, the J gene TRBJ2-5, with 14 bases aligning to TRBD2. The CDR3 runs to 14 residues. Germline lookup yields CDR1 SGHDN and CDR2 FVKESK. Trimming at V came to 5 bases and at J to 4 bases, leaving 0 bases not matched to a gene. The DNA for the CDR3 is TGTGCCAGCAGCGGACTAGCGGGAGGAGAGACCCAGTACTTC. The encoded protein is CASSGLAGGETQYF.

This clonotype was counted a few times. J is TRBJ1-4 and V is TRBV28; TRBD1 might be the D (6 bases). The germline V gene has CDR1 MDHEN and CDR2 SYDVKM. This CDR3 is built from 13 residues. V lost 2 bases, J lost 13 bases, and 14 bases lay in between. This CDR3 is CASSLGLQGSLFF. DNA of the CDR3: TGTGCCAGCAGTTTAGGGCTACAGGGTTCACTGTTTTTT.

The V gene is TRBV30, the J gene TRBJ1-1, with 7 bases lining up with TRBD1. Trimming cost V 1 base and J 4 bases; bases outside gene matches: 0. Germline assignment: CDR1 GTSNPN and CDR2 SVGIG (reference sequence). The length of the CDR3 is 12 residues. CDR3 loop: CAWSDRGTEAFF. The CDR3 nucleotides are TGTGCCTGGAGTGACAGGGGCACTGAAGCTTTCTTT.

This clonotype was seen repeatedly, ten times or more. V is TRBV11-2 and J is TRBJ2-3; D tentatively reads TRBD1 or TRBD2 (5 bases each). V shed 5 bases and J shed 0 bases, with 12 bases lying between them. The CDR3 has 15 residues. Germline lookup yields CDR1 SGHAT and CDR2 FQNNGV. The chain's CDR3 is CASSLGTASTDTQYF. The CDR3, as DNA: TGTGCCAGCAGCCTGGGGACGGCTAGCACAGATACGCAGTATTTT. Full variable domain (outside the CDR3, taken from reference TRBV11-2 and TRBJ2-3): EAGVAQSPRYKIIEKRQSVAFWCNPISGHATLYWYQQILGQGPKLLIQFQNNGVVDDSQLPKDRFSAERLKGVDSTLKIQPAKLEDSAVYLCASSLGTASTDTQYFGPGTRLTVL.

This clonotype was detected ten times or more. The chain couples TRBV25-1 to TRBJ1-2; D might be TRBD1 (5 bases). The V end lost 3 bases, the J end lost 4 bases, and 9 bases lay between the germline ends. Germline V gives CDR1 MGHDK, CDR2 SYGVNS. The CDR3 runs 13 residues. Here the CDR3 reads CASSEGTAYGYTF. In DNA, the CDR3 is TGTGCCAGCAGTGAGGGGACGGCCTATGGCTACACCTTC.

This clonotype has a count of ten or more. The chain couples TRBV7-2 to TRBJ2-7; D might be TRBD1 or TRBD2, each matching 6 bases. Trimming removed 1 base at V and 9 bases at J, with 22 bases between. Germline CDR1 is SGHTA and CDR2 is FQGNSA. This CDR3 is built from 16 residues. In DNA form, the CDR3 reads TGTGCCAGCAGCTTAGAGCGTGACCGAAGGAGGGGGTGGCAGTACTTC. Residues: CASSLERDRRRGWQYF.

This clonotype was recorded many times. This chain connects TRBV19 to TRBJ2-1; the D gene is possibly TRBD2 (5 bases). The CDR3 extends over 15 amino acids. V was clipped by 4 bases and J by 6 bases, with 16 bases between them. Germline CDR1 is LNHDA and CDR2 is SQIVND (reference sequence). CDR3 amino acids: CASSRTPSGFNEQFF. The CDR3 DNA follows: TGTGCCAGTAGTAGGACTCCCTCAGGTTTCAATGAGCAGTTCTTC. Full variable domain (outside the CDR3, taken from reference TRBV19 and TRBJ2-1): DGGITQSPKYLFRKEGQNVTLSCEQNLNHDAMYWYRQDPGQGLRLIYYSQIVNDFQKGDIAEGYSVSREKKESFPLTVTSAQKNPTAFYLCASSRTPSGFNEQFFGPGTRLTVL.

The rearrangement joins TRBV20-1 to TRBJ1-5, with 8 positions matching TRBD1. The CDR3 has 14 amino acids. Trimming removed 2 bases from V and 2 bases from J; junction bases left unmatched: 2. CDR1 DFQATT and CDR2 SNEGSKA come from the germline V gene (reference sequence). The CDR3 DNA follows: TGCAGTGCTAGAAAGACAGGGGGCAATCAGCCCCAGCATTTT. Translation gives CSARKTGGNQPQHF.

This clonotype was counted between two and nine times. The chain has TRBV29-1 and TRBJ2-5, with a weak D call TRBD1 (5 bases). V was pared by 5 bases and J by 2 bases, with 9 bases between. The CDR3 is 12 amino acids. Germline values: CDR1 SQVTM, CDR2 ANQGSEA. This CDR3 is CSVNQGQETQYF. DNA of the CDR3: TGCAGCGTTAATCAGGGTCAAGAGACCCAGTACTTC.

This clonotype came up a few times. The rearrangement joins TRBV5-4 to TRBJ2-1; TRBD2 agrees at 10 bases. CDR3 length equals 15 residues. The junction had 5 bases not matched to a gene; V was cut back by 4 bases and J by 4 bases. Germline CDR1 SGHNT, CDR2 YYREEE (reference sequence). CDR3 in amino acids: CASSPGLAQYNEQFF. CDR3 DNA sequence: TGTGCCAGCAGCCCGGGACTAGCGCAATACAATGAGCAGTTCTTC. Based on the CDR3 plus reference TRBV5-4 and TRBJ2-1, the full variable domain is ETGVTQSPTHLIKTRGQQVTLRCSSQSGHNTVSWYQQALGQGPQFIFQYYREEENGRGNFPPRFSGLQFPNYSSELNVNALELDDSALYLCASSPGLAQYNEQFFGPGTRLTVL.

This clonotype was counted many times. The chain combines TRBV6-6 with TRBJ1-2; 7 nucleotides line up with TRBD1. Germline-derived CDR1 and CDR2 are MNHNY and SVGAGI (reference sequence). V gave up 6 bases and J gave up 2 bases; unmatched junction bases: 9. This CDR3 contains 15 residues. The CDR3 protein is CASSLRDSVNYGYTF. The CDR3 nucleotides are TGTGCCAGCAGCCTCCGGGACAGCGTCAACTATGGCTACACCTTC.

This clonotype was seen many times. This sequence joins TRBV7-8 and TRBJ2-7; TRBD2 might be the D (6 bases). V was cut by 7 bases and J by 3 bases, with 16 bases left in between. This CDR3 has 14 residues. The germline gives CDR1 SGHVS, CDR2 FQNEAQ. Written as DNA, the CDR3 is TGTGCCAGCACCCTGTCCGGGACTCACTACGAGCAGTACTTC. Amino acids: CASTLSGTHYEQYF.

The rearrangement links TRBV5-1 to TRBJ2-5, with 8 bases lining up with TRBD2. Unmatched junction bases numbered 9, after V lost 0 bases and J lost 5 bases. Germline V gene data show CDR1 as SGHRS and CDR2 as YFSETQ. This CDR3 spans 16 amino acids. The CDR3 DNA reads as TGCGCCAGCAGCTTGGTTCCGGGAGGGCCCGGGGAGACCCAGTACTTC. Translating it yields CASSLVPGGPGETQYF.

In its sample, this clonotype was seen many times. V and J are TRBV7-9 and TRBJ2-7; no clear D. The germline V and J ends were trimmed by 5 bases and 0 bases, with 8 bases remaining between them. CDR1 and CDR2 from the germline V gene are SEHNR and FQNEAQ (reference sequence). The CDR3 runs to 13 residues. CDR3 region: CASSPRSSYEQYF. The CDR3 region has the DNA TGTGCCAGCAGCCCCAGGTCCTCCTACGAGCAGTACTTC. Based on the CDR3 plus reference TRBV7-9 and TRBJ2-7, the full variable domain is DTGVSQNPRHKITKRGQNVTFRCDPISEHNRLYWYRQTLGQGPEFLTYFQNEAQLEKSRLLSDRFSAERPKGSFSTLEIQRTEQGDSAMYLCASSPRSSYEQYFGPGTRLTVT.

The chain uses TRBV7-2 and TRBJ2-7; 7 nucleotides match TRBD1. Trimming at V came to 5 bases and at J to 6 bases, leaving 10 bases not matched to a gene. Germline CDR1 reads SGHTA; CDR2 reads FQGNSA. This CDR3 is built from 14 residues. The CDR3 DNA sequence: TGTGCCAGCAGCCCTTCCCGACAGGGAAGCGAGCAGTACTTC. Its translation is CASSPSRQGSEQYF.

This clonotype appeared many times. V usage is TRBV20-1 and J usage is TRBJ1-2; no firm D call. Trimming took 3 bases from V and 4 from J, leaving 9 bases between them. Germline assignment: CDR1 DFQATT and CDR2 SNEGSKA (reference sequence). This CDR3 is built from 12 residues. CDR3 bases: TGCAGTGCTAGCCCCGGACCCTATGGCTACACCTTC. Translated, it gives CSASPGPYGYTF.

This clonotype appeared many times. The chain employs TRBV7-3 and TRBJ1-6; no firm D call. The V gene lost 3 bases and the J gene lost 0 bases, with 3 bases spanning the gap. The germline V gene encodes CDR1 SGHTA and CDR2 FQGTGA. The CDR3 spans 14 residues. The CDR3 region is CASSLTSYNSPLHF. CDR3 sequence (DNA): TGTGCCAGCAGCTTGACCTCCTATAATTCACCCCTCCACTTT.

The chain combines TRBV30 with TRBJ1-6, with no clear D. From germline, CDR1 is GTSNPN and CDR2 SVGIG (reference sequence). Trimming shortened V by 3 bases and J by 7 bases, and 10 bases separated the two germline ends. The CDR3 totals 13 residues. The CDR3 sequence: CAWRSGENSPLHF. In DNA, the CDR3 is TGTGCCTGGAGGTCCGGGGAGAATTCACCCCTCCACTTT.

This clonotype occurred a few times. The genes are TRBV7-8 and TRBJ2-3, with TRBD2 as a possible D gene (6 bases). This CDR3 has 17 amino acids. Trimming took off 2 bases at V and 5 bases at J, with 20 bases between the two ends. CDR1 is SGHVS and CDR2 is FQNEAQ in the germline V gene. The CDR3 DNA is TGTGCCAGCAGCTTACCACAAGGACTACCCCTTTTAGATACGCAGTATTTT. This sequence encodes CASSLPQGLPLLDTQYF. The full variable domain, its missing parts supplied by reference TRBV7-8 and TRBJ2-3, is GAGVSQSPRYKVAKRGQDVALRCDPISGHVSLFWYQQALGQGPEFLTYFQNEAQLDKSGLPSDRFFAERPEGSVSTLKIQRTQQEDSAVYLCASSLPQGLPLLDTQYFGPGTRLTVL.

This clonotype has only a few counts. The rearrangement links TRBV20-1 to TRBJ2-3, with TRBD2 matching 7 bases. The CDR3 loop spans 19 amino acids. Losses at the gene ends were 0 bases for V and 4 bases for J; bases not matched to a gene: 19. Germline V lookup: CDR1 DFQATT, CDR2 SNEGSKA (reference sequence). CDR3 bases: TGCAGTGCTAGAGATAGAAGCGGGATTGGGCTAGCGGCCCCAGATACGCAGTATTTT. This codes for CSARDRSGIGLAAPDTQYF.

This clonotype was recorded many times. The V and J genes are TRBV6-5 and TRBJ2-2; D is perhaps TRBD2 (6 bases). The CDR3 covers 14 residues. Trimming cost V 2 bases and J 5 bases, with 9 bases left between them. Germline CDR1 and CDR2: MNHEY and SVGAGI. The CDR3 here is CASSYRRVTGELFF. CDR3 nucleotide sequence: TGTGCCAGCAGTTACCGGAGGGTAACCGGGGAGCTGTTTTTT.